This is a list of T cell receptor beta chains from one sample in a study of blood T cell repertoires in COVID-19. Profiled with immunoSEQ multiplex PCR; TCRdb holds only in-frame clones, not every one. The profile shows roughly 98,000 clones, just under 85% of them singletons. What was sequenced was peripheral blood. The receptors come from a woman in her 70s with active or convalescent COVID-19. CDR3s include the opening cysteine and the closing phenylalanine or tryptophan. Each record gives: clone size, J gene, D gene, V gene, CDR3 DNA, CDR3 protein. D genes are given only for firm matches. Size values are once, few and many counts, or a class for expanded clones, and some rows have none.

clone_size: .; j_call: TRBJ1-2; d_call: TRBD1; v_call: TRBV5-1; cdr3_nt: TGCGCCAGCAGTCCGGACAGGGAAAGAGATGGCTACACCTTC; cdr3_aa: CASSPDRERDGYTF
clone_size: few; j_call: TRBJ2-1; d_call: TRBD2; v_call: TRBV11-2; cdr3_nt: TGTGCCAGCAGGACCGCGGGGGGCCGGGGGAATGAGCAGTTCTTC; cdr3_aa: CASRTAGGRGNEQFF
clone_size: .; j_call: TRBJ2-1; d_call: TRBD2; v_call: TRBV20-1; cdr3_nt: TGCAGTGCTAGTTTCCCGCGATACAGACTAGCGGGGGGCCCCAAGCCCTACAATGAGCAGTTCTTC; cdr3_aa: CSASFPRYRLAGGPKPYNEQFF
clone_size: .; j_call: TRBJ1-5; d_call: .; v_call: TRBV6-1; cdr3_nt: TGTGCCAGCAGTGATACAGGGTTGGTCAATCAGCCCCAGCATTTT; cdr3_aa: CASSDTGLVNQPQHF
clone_size: .; j_call: TRBJ2-3; d_call: .; v_call: TRBV19; cdr3_nt: TGTGCCAGTAGTATCGGAGATACGCAGTATTTT; cdr3_aa: CASSIGDTQYF
clone_size: .; j_call: TRBJ1-2; d_call: .; v_call: TRBV19; cdr3_nt: TGTGCCAGTAACATAGGGGGTCGTAGAGGCTACACCTTC; cdr3_aa: CASNIGGRRGYTF
clone_size: .; j_call: TRBJ1-6; d_call: TRBD1; v_call: TRBV19; cdr3_nt: TGTGCCAGTAGTCCACGGGACAGGGGGGATAATTCACCCCTCCACTTT; cdr3_aa: CASSPRDRGDNSPLHF
clone_size: many; j_call: TRBJ2-3; d_call: TRBD2; v_call: TRBV11-3; cdr3_nt: TGTGCCAGCAGCTTAGGAGCGGGGGGGCCAGATACGCAGTATTTT; cdr3_aa: CASSLGAGGPDTQYF
clone_size: .; j_call: TRBJ1-5; d_call: .; v_call: TRBV3-1/TRBV3-2; cdr3_nt: TGTGCCAGCAGCCAGCCGGACAGACGCAATCAGCCCCAGCATTTT; cdr3_aa: CASSQPDRRNQPQHF
clone_size: many; j_call: TRBJ2-2; d_call: TRBD1; v_call: TRBV5-6; cdr3_nt: TGTGCCAGCAGCTTGGTTCAGGGGGACACCGGGGAGCTGTTTTTT; cdr3_aa: CASSLVQGDTGELFF
clone_size: .; j_call: TRBJ2-1; d_call: TRBD1; v_call: TRBV12-3/TRBV12-4; cdr3_nt: TGTGCCAGCACTCGACAGGGTAGTTTAGGGCAGTTCTTC; cdr3_aa: CASTRQGSLGQFF
clone_size: few; j_call: TRBJ2-1; d_call: TRBD1; v_call: TRBV7-9; cdr3_nt: TGTGCCAGCAGCTCCGGACAGGGTTGGAGGAATGAGCAGTTCTTC; cdr3_aa: CASSSGQGWRNEQFF
clone_size: .; j_call: TRBJ2-1; d_call: .; v_call: TRBV5-1; cdr3_nt: TGCGCCAGCAGCCCTGGGGCGGAGCCATACAATGAGCAGTTCTTC; cdr3_aa: CASSPGAEPYNEQFF
clone_size: .; j_call: TRBJ1-2; d_call: TRBD1; v_call: TRBV5-1; cdr3_nt: TGCGCCAGCAGCTTGAACCAGGGGGGTTATGGCTACACCTTC; cdr3_aa: CASSLNQGGYGYTF
clone_size: .; j_call: TRBJ1-5; d_call: .; v_call: TRBV15; cdr3_nt: TGTGCCACCAGCAGAGATCTGCTGACGGCCTCGGCGGGTCAGCCCCAGCATTTT; cdr3_aa: CATSRDLLTASAGQPQHF
clone_size: .; j_call: TRBJ2-1; d_call: .; v_call: TRBV2; cdr3_nt: TGTGCCAGCAGTGAACAGGGTACGACCTACAATGAGCAGTTCTTC; cdr3_aa: CASSEQGTTYNEQFF
clone_size: .; j_call: TRBJ2-7; d_call: .; v_call: TRBV12-2; cdr3_nt: TGTGCAAGTCGCTCAGACGCCGCCGGGGAGCAGTACTTC; cdr3_aa: CASRSDAAGEQYF
clone_size: .; j_call: TRBJ2-1; d_call: TRBD2; v_call: TRBV24-1; cdr3_nt: TGTGCCACCAGTGATTTGAGCCTAGCGGGGAACAATGAGCAGTTCTTC; cdr3_aa: CATSDLSLAGNNEQFF
clone_size: .; j_call: TRBJ2-3; d_call: .; v_call: TRBV6-2/TRBV6-3; cdr3_nt: TGTGCCAGCAGTTACGGTCTTAAGGGGGGCACAGATACGCAGTATTTT; cdr3_aa: CASSYGLKGGTDTQYF
clone_size: .; j_call: TRBJ2-7; d_call: .; v_call: TRBV7-6; cdr3_nt: TGTGCCAGCAGCTTCGCGGGGACGAACTACGAGCAGTACTTC; cdr3_aa: CASSFAGTNYEQYF
clone_size: .; j_call: TRBJ1-2; d_call: .; v_call: TRBV7-9; cdr3_nt: TGTGCCAGCAGCCCCGGCCGGTTACTAGTTGGTAACTATGGCTACACCTTC; cdr3_aa: CASSPGRLLVGNYGYTF
clone_size: .; j_call: TRBJ2-2; d_call: TRBD2; v_call: TRBV5-1; cdr3_nt: TGCGCCAGCGAGCGGGGAGCGAACACCGGGGAGCTGTTTTTT; cdr3_aa: CASERGANTGELFF
clone_size: .; j_call: TRBJ2-4; d_call: TRBD2; v_call: TRBV27; cdr3_nt: TGTGCCAGCAGCCCATCGGGGAGGGGAAACATTCAGTACTTC; cdr3_aa: CASSPSGRGNIQYF